Reported below is one T cell receptor (beta chain). What it binds is unknown. This specimen comes from a study of T cell responses to AZD1222 COVID-19 vaccine. Germline CDR1 reads SGDLS; CDR2 reads YYNGEE. Trimming removed 0 bases from V and 6 bases from J; junction bases left unmatched: 9. The CDR3 runs 16 residues. Clones were sequenced by immunoSEQ multiplex PCR, and TCRdb holds only the in-frame ones, with some missing. The repertoire holds under 200,000 clones, with about 91% as singletons. Study observations and caveats: Spike-specific TCR breadth and depth grew following two AZD1222 doses.

The rearrangement uses TRBV9 and TRBJ2-7; 10 positions agree with TRBD2. This material consisted of peripheral blood, taken 28 days after the second AZD1222 dose. This TCR came from an adult who received the AZD1222 COVID-19 vaccine. The chain's CDR3 is CASSVESLAGVGEQYF. The CDR3 DNA is TGTGCCAGCAGCGTAGAATCCCTAGCGGGAGTGGGCGAGCAGTACTTC.